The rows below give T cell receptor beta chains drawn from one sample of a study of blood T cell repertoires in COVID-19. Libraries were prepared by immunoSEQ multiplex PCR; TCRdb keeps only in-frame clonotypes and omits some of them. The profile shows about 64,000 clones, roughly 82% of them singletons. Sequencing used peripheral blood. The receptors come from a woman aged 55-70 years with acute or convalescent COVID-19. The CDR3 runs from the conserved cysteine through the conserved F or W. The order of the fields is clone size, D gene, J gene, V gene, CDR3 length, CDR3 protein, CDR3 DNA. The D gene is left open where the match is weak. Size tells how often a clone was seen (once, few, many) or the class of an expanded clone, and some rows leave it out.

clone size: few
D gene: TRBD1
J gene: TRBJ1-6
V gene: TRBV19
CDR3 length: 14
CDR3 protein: CASSTGTGSSPLHF
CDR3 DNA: TGTGCCAGTAGTACAGGGACAGGGAGCTCACCCCTCCACTTT

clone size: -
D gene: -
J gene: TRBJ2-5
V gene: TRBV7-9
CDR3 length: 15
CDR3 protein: CASSLWGGNGETQYF
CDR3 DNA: TGTGCCAGCAGCTTGTGGGGAGGAAACGGAGAGACCCAGTACTTC

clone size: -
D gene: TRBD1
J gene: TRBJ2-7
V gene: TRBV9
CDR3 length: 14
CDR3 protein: CASSFGQGNHEQYF
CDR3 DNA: TGTGCCAGCAGCTTTGGACAGGGGAACCACGAGCAGTACTTC

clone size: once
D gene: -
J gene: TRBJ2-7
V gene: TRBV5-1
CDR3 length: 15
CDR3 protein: CASSNLHGGSYEQYF
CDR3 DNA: TGCGCCAGCAGCAATCTCCACGGGGGCTCCTACGAGCAGTACTTC

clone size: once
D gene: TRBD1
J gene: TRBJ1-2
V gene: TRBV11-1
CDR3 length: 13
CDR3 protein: CASSRGQGGGYTF
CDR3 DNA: TGTGCCAGCAGCCGCGGACAGGGAGGAGGCTACACCTTC

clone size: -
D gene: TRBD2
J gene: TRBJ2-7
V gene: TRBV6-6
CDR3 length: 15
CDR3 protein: CASSRIAGGAYEQYF
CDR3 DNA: TGTGCCAGCAGTCGTATAGCGGGGGGGGCCTACGAGCAGTACTTC

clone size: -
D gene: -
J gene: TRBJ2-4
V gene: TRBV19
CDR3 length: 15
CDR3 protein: CASRERRLQKNIQYF
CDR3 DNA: TGTGCCAGTAGGGAGCGGCGATTACAGAAAAACATTCAGTACTTC

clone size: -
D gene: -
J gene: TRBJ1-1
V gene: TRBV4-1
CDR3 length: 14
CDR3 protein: CASSEGGPPFEAFF
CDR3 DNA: TGCGCCAGCAGCGAGGGGGGGCCTCCATTTGAAGCTTTCTTT

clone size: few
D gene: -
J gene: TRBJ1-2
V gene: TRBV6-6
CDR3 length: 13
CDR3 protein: CASSPTASLGYTF
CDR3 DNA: TGTGCCAGCAGTCCGACTGCTTCCCTTGGCTACACCTTC

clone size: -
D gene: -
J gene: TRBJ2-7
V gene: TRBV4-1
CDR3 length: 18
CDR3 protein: CASSQEGGLGISSYEQYF
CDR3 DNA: TGCGCCAGCAGCCAAGAAGGGGGTCTGGGGATATCATCCTACGAGCAGTACTTC

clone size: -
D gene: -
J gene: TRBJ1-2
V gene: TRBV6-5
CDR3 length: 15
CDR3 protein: CASIPFRGGRYGYTF
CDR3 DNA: TGTGCCAGCATCCCGTTCCGGGGGGGCAGGTATGGCTACACCTTC

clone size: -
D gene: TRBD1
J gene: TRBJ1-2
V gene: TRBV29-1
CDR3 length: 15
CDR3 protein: CSVDKQGLGNYGYTF
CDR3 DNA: TGCAGCGTTGATAAACAGGGGTTAGGAAACTATGGCTACACCTTC

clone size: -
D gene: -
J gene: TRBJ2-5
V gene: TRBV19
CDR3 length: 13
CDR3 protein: CASMGLGVETQYF
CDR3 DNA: TGTGCCAGTATGGGGTTAGGGGTAGAGACCCAGTACTTC

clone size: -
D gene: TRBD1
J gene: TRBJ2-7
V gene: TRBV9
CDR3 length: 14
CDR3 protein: CASSGGDRGTEQYF
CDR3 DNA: TGTGCCAGCAGCGGAGGGGACAGGGGAACCGAGCAGTACTTC

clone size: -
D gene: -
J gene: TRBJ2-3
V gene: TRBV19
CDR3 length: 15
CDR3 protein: CASSPIGGGADTQYF
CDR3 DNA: TGTGCCAGTAGCCCTATAGGAGGGGGGGCTGATACGCAGTATTTT